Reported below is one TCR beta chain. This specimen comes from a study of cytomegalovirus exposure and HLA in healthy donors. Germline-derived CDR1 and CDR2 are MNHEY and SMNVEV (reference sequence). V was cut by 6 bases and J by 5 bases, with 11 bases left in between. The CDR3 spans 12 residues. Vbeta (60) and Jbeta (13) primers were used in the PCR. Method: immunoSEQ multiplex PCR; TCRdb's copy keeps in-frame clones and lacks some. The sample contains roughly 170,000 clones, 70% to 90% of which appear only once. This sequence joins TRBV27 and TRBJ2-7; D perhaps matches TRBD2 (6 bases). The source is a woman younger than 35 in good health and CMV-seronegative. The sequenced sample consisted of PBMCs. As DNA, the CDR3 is TGTGCCAGCAGCCCGTGGGGGGACGAGCAGTACTTC. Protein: CASSPWGDEQYF.